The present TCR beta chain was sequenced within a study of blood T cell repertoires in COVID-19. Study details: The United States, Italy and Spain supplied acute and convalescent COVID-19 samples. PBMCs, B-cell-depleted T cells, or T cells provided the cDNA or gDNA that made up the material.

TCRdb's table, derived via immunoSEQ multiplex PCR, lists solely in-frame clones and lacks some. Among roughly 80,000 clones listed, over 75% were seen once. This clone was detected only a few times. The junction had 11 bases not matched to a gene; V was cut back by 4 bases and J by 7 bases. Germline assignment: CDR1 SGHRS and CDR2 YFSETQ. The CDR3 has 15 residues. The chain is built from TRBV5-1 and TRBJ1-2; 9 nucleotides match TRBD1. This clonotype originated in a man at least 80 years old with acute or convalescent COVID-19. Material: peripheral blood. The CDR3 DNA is TGCGCCAGCAGCGGCACAGGGGGCGAGAATCGTGGCTACACCTTC. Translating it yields CASSGTGGENRGYTF. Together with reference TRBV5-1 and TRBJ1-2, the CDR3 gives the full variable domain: KAGVTQTPRYLIKTRGQQVTLSCSPISGHRSVSWYQQTPGQGLQFLFEYFSETQRNKGNFPGRFSGRQFSNSRSEMNVSTLELGDSALYLCASSGTGGENRGYTFGSGTRLTVV.